This T cell receptor beta chain was recorded in a study of cytomegalovirus exposure and HLA in healthy donors. Whole-study findings and limits: An apparent linkage of common viral pathogens to several of the most significant clusters emerged in a later analysis. More clonal expansion characterized HLA-associated TCR beta chains than equally common others in a later analysis. Per published accounts, TCR beta sequences correctly predicted the HLA-A and HLA-B alleles of most subjects. HLA restriction was apparent for most CMV-associated TCR beta chains in a later analysis.

In this sample, this clone turned up once. Its target is not known. Amplification used 60 Vbeta primers and 13 Jbeta primers. Profiled with immunoSEQ multiplex PCR; TCRdb holds only in-frame clones, not every one. Among about 110,000 clones, around 78% were seen once, and the ten largest hold 7.8%. This clonotype was sampled from a young man in good health and CMV-seronegative. The sample comprised PBMCs.

This CDR3 is CASSLPRGLEGYTF. The CDR3 DNA reads as TGCGCCAGCAGCCTACCCAGGGGGCTCGAAGGCTACACCTTC. The chain recombines TRBV4-1 with TRBJ1-2, with TRBD1 matching 8 bases. This CDR3 comprises 14 residues. The V gene's germline CDR1 is MGHRA and CDR2 YSYEKL. With 4 bases clipped from V and 8 bases from J, the junction kept 9 bases outside the gene matches.